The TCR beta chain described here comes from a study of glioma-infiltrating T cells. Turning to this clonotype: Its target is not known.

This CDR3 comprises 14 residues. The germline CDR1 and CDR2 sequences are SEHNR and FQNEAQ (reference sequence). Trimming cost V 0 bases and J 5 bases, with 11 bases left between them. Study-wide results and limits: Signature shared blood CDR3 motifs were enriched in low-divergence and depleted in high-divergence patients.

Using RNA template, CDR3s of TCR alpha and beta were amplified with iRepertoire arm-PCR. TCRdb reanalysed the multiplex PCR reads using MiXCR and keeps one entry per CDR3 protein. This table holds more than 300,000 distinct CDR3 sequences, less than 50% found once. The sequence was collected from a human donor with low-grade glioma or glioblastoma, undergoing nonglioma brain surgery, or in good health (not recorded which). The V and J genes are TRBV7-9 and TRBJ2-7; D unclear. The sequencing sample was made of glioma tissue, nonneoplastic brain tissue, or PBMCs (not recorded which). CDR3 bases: TGTGCCAGCAGCTTAGCGGGCAGGAACCACGAGCAGTACTTC. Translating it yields CASSLAGRNHEQYF.